The 15 T cell receptor beta chains below come from one sample, sequenced in a study of cytomegalovirus exposure and HLA in healthy donors. 60 Vbeta and 13 Jbeta primers were used in PCR. TCRdb keeps only in-frame clones here, not all; method: immunoSEQ multiplex PCR. Of some 150,000 clones listed, 75% to 85% are singletons. The sequenced sample was PBMCs. The source of these receptors is a female donor in good health and CMV-seropositive.

V gene TRBV7-9 combines with J gene TRBJ1-5; 9 nucleotides match TRBD1. The CDR3 spans 16 residues. CDR1 and CDR2 from the germline V gene are SEHNR and FQNEAQ (reference sequence). After removal of 8 bases from V and 0 bases from J, the junction contained 8 bases not matched to a gene. The CDR3 DNA reads as TGTGCCAGCGGCGGGACAGGGTCTTTTAGCAATCAGCCCCAGCATTTT. Its protein is CASGGTGSFSNQPQHF.

The chain uses TRBV5-4 and TRBJ1-2; 8 nucleotides line up with TRBD1. Germline V CDR1 and CDR2: SGHNT, YYREEE (reference sequence). V lost 3 bases, J lost 5 bases, and 9 bases stayed unmatched. The CDR3 has 15 residues. The CDR3 loop reads CASSSQGAELYGYTF. CDR3 bases: TGTGCCAGCAGCTCGCAGGGGGCGGAGTTATATGGCTACACCTTC.

This chain connects TRBV13 to TRBJ1-2; TRBD1 matches 7 bases. Germline lookup yields CDR1 PRHDT and CDR2 FYEKMQ (reference sequence). CDR3 length equals 15 residues. V shed 5 bases, J shed 5 bases, and the junction held 11 bases outside the gene matches. The CDR3 coding sequence is TGTGCCAGCAGCGCCAACAGGGGACCTGCATATGGCTACACCTTC. Translated: CASSANRGPAYGYTF.

The chain has TRBV5-1 and TRBJ2-2, with D possibly matching TRBD1 (5 bases). V lost 1 base and J lost 7, with 11 bases in between. The CDR3 sequence is 14 residues long. Germline CDR1 and CDR2: SGHRS and YFSETQ. The CDR3 DNA is TGCGCCAGCAGCTTGCAGGGCATTAACGGGGAGCTGTTTTTT. Amino acid sequence: CASSLQGINGELFF.

As to this clone: Germline and junction disagree at one end, which may indicate a read error. The rearrangement links TRBV7-9 to TRBJ2-7; D possibly corresponds to TRBD2 (6 bases). There are 15 residues in the CDR3. Germline V gene sequence: CDR1 SEHNR, CDR2 FQNEAQ (reference sequence). Here the CDR3 DNA reads TGTTCCAGCAGCTCCGAACTAGCTAACTACTACGAGCAGTACTTC. Amino acids: CSSSSELANYYEQYF.

Here the CDR3 DNA reads TGTGCCAGCAGCCCGGCGCAGGGGGCCGCTGAAGCTTTCTTT. Protein product: CASSPAQGAAEAFF. V is TRBV7-6 and J is TRBJ1-1, with TRBD1 identical over 8 bases. The trim removed 5 bases at V and 6 bases at J, leaving 8 bases unmatched. Germline CDR1 reads SGHVS; CDR2 reads FNYEAQ. This CDR3 spans 14 amino acids.

In its sample, this clone was seen a few times. This sequence joins TRBV4-1 and TRBJ1-4, with D possibly matching TRBD1 (6 bases). The CDR3 runs 18 residues. Germline V gene data show CDR1 as MGHRA and CDR2 as YSYEKL. The V gene lost 1 base and the J gene lost 0 bases, with 15 bases spanning the gap. CDR3 DNA sequence: TGCGCCAGCAGCCAAGCAGGGGTAGTTGCTGCAACTAATGAAAAACTGTTTTTT. Encoded protein: CASSQAGVVAATNEKLFF.

The rearrangement joins TRBV5-1 to TRBJ2-1, with 9 bases fitting TRBD1. The CDR3 consists of 16 residues. Germline values: CDR1 SGHRS, CDR2 YFSETQ. The V gene end was trimmed by 4 bases and the J gene end by 6 bases; junction bases not matched to a gene: 11. In DNA form, the CDR3 reads TGCGCCAGCAGCCTATTAACAGGGGGCGATCTCAATGAGCAGTTCTTC. Amino acids: CASSLLTGGDLNEQFF. Based on the CDR3 plus reference TRBV5-1 and TRBJ2-1, the full variable domain is KAGVTQTPRYLIKTRGQQVTLSCSPISGHRSVSWYQQTPGQGLQFLFEYFSETQRNKGNFPGRFSGRQFSNSRSEMNVSTLELGDSALYLCASSLLTGGDLNEQFFGPGTRLTVL.

The chain couples TRBV7-6 to TRBJ2-3, with D hard to call. From germline, CDR1 is SGHVS and CDR2 FNYEAQ. The CDR3 extends over 13 amino acids. V lost 5 bases and J lost 5, with 11 bases in between. In DNA form, the CDR3 reads TGTGCCAGCAGCAACTTGCCGGTAGATACGCAGTATTTT. It translates to CASSNLPVDTQYF. The full variable domain, rest sourced from reference TRBV7-6 and TRBJ2-3, is GAGVSQSPRYKVTKRGQDVALRCDPISGHVSLYWYRQALGQGPEFLTYFNYEAQQDKSGLPNDRFSAERPEGSISTLTIQRTEQRDSAMYRCASSNLPVDTQYFGPGTRLTVL.

This clone has a single count. The chain employs TRBV7-2 and TRBJ2-2; maybe TRBD1 (6 bases). From germline, CDR1 is SGHTA and CDR2 FQGNSA. The CDR3 loop spans 14 amino acids. V lost 4 bases to trimming and J lost 1 base, with 7 bases between them. The CDR3, as DNA: TGTGCCAGCAGCTGGGGACAGAACACCGGGGAGCTGTTTTTT. It translates to CASSWGQNTGELFF.

J is TRBJ1-1 and V is TRBV25-1, with D possibly matching TRBD1 (5 bases). The ends were cut back, 3 bases at V and 3 bases at J, with 11 bases in the middle. Germline V gene sequence: CDR1 MGHDK, CDR2 SYGVNS. CDR3 length equals 14 residues. The CDR3 sequence: CASSDWGEDTEAFF. The DNA for the CDR3 is TGTGCCAGCAGTGATTGGGGGGAGGACACTGAAGCTTTCTTT.

The table lists this clone with a few counts. CDR3 amino acids: CASSYGQVTGEQYF. Written as DNA, the CDR3 is TGTGCCAGCAGTTACGGGCAGGTCACCGGCGAGCAGTACTTC. The chain couples TRBV6-5 to TRBJ2-7; the D is unclear. The V gene's germline CDR1 is MNHEY and CDR2 SVGAGI. The CDR3 has 14 amino acids. V was shortened by 2 bases and J by 6 bases, with 14 bases between the two germline ends.

V usage is TRBV30 and J usage is TRBJ1-1; D remains unclear. The V end was cut by 0 bases, the J end by 1 base, with 6 bases between. This CDR3 has 13 residues. The V gene's germline CDR1 is GTSNPN and CDR2 SVGIG (reference sequence). CDR3 DNA: TGTGCCTGGAGTGTAAGAGGGAACACTGAAGCTTTCTTT. It encodes CAWSVRGNTEAFF.

This rearrangement joins TRBV6-1 to TRBJ1-2; TRBD1 agrees at 9 bases. Germline CDR1 reads MNHNS; CDR2 reads SASEGT. V shed 5 bases, J shed 5 bases, and the junction held 6 bases outside the gene matches. This CDR3 has 14 residues. This chain's CDR3 is CASSRDRVRYGYTF. The CDR3 bases are TGTGCCAGCAGTCGGGACAGGGTAAGGTATGGCTACACCTTC.

Only one count was recorded for this clone. This CDR3 reads CASSPGQDITEAFF. The CDR3 coding sequence is TGTGCCAGCTCACCTGGGCAGGACATCACTGAAGCTTTCTTT. This rearrangement joins TRBV18 to TRBJ1-1, with D maybe TRBD1 (5 bases). V lost 3 bases, J lost 4 bases, and 12 bases lay in between. Germline V gives CDR1 KGHSH, CDR2 LQKENI. The CDR3 spans 14 residues.